This T cell receptor beta chain was documented in a study of OX40 agonist ivuxolimab in advanced cancers. Whole-study context: A diagnosis of hepatocellular carcinoma, melanoma, renal cell or head and neck cancer was present in dose-escalation patients.

As to this clone: Its specificity is unknown.

Repertoires were generated with immunoSEQ multiplex PCR, while TCRdb's copy carries only in-frame clones and drops some. The profile shows 25,000 to 30,000 clones, under 90% of them singletons. Study-level points and caveats: Circulating CD4+ and CD8+ T cells showed clonal expansion by week 6 at 0.1 to 3.0 mg/kg.

Trimming pared 6 bases from V and 1 base from J, leaving 7 bases between. The CDR3 contains 13 residues. Per the germline V gene, CDR1 is SQVTM and CDR2 is ANQGSEA. The TCR sequence derives from an adult with an advanced solid tumor such as melanoma, head and neck, liver or kidney cancer. The chain recombines TRBV29-1 with TRBJ2-6; D not resolved. Sequenced material: CD4+ or CD8+ T cells sorted from blood, taken in a trial of the OX40 agonist ivuxolimab. In nucleotides, the CDR3 is TGCAGCGTGGCCCCTTCTGGGGCCAACGTCCTGACTTTC. Amino acid sequence: CSVAPSGANVLTF.